These 20 T cell receptor beta chains were all obtained from the same sample, sequenced in a study of graft-versus-host responses after intestinal transplantation. Which antigens these TCRs recognize remains unknown. The assay was immunoSEQ multiplex PCR, and TCRdb's table has in-frame clones only and misses some. The table has 85,000 to 100,000 clones, approximately 90% seen once. The sample was unstimulated CD8+ T cells sorted from spleen or lymph node cells, taken before transplant. All receptors come from a human donor who was the organ donor for an intestinal transplant.

This chain links TRBV10-3 with TRBJ2-3; D possibly corresponds to TRBD1 (6 bases). In germline, CDR1 is ENHRY, CDR2 SYGVKD. Trimming left V 4 bases short and J 1 base short, with 6 bases between. The CDR3 has 13 residues. CDR3 in DNA: TGTGCCATCAGTGGGACAGGCACAGATACGCAGTATTTT. This gives the protein CAISGTGTDTQYF.

The chain links TRBV2 to TRBJ1-1, with a weak D call TRBD1 (6 bases). V was trimmed by 5 bases and J by 7 bases, leaving 8 bases between them. Germline-derived CDR1 and CDR2 are SNHLY and FYNNEI. The CDR3 runs to 11 residues. The CDR3 region has the DNA TGTGCCAGCAGTCAGGACAGTGAAGCTTTCTTT. Amino acid sequence: CASSQDSEAFF.

The rearrangement uses TRBV7-6 and TRBJ2-7; 7 bases line up with TRBD1. CDR3 length: 14 amino acids. Germline V gives CDR1 SGHVS, CDR2 FNYEAQ. V was clipped by 1 base and J by 2 bases; unmatched bases: 2. The CDR3 DNA reads TGTGCCAGCAGCTTAGGACAGGGAACCTACGAGCAGTACTTC. Its protein product is CASSLGQGTYEQYF.

As concerns this clone: One junction end does not reproduce the germline sequence, and a read error may be involved. The J gene is TRBJ2-5, the V gene TRBV7-7; TRBD1 agrees at 7 bases. Germline V gene lookup returns CDR1 SSHAT and CDR2 FNYEAQ (reference sequence). The CDR3 is 14 amino acids. The CDR3 DNA reads TGTGCTAGCAGCCGATCGACAGGGATAGAGACCCAGTACTTC. Amino acids: CASSRSTGIETQYF.

The chain couples TRBV6-5 to TRBJ2-3; possible D gene TRBD2, 6 bases. Trimming shortened V by 5 bases and J by 10 bases, and 22 bases separated the two germline ends. Germline V lookup: CDR1 MNHEY, CDR2 SVGAGI. The CDR3 length is 15 residues. The CDR3 DNA is TGTGCCAGCAGTACCACGGCGGGGCCGTATTTTTCGCAGTATTTT. As protein: CASSTTAGPYFSQYF.

The V gene is TRBV5-1, the J gene TRBJ2-5; a weak D match, TRBD1 (8 bases). Germline V lookup: CDR1 SGHRS, CDR2 YFSETQ. The CDR3 runs to 17 residues. V lost 4 bases and J 0 bases, leaving 19 bases between the germline ends. The CDR3 loop is CASSEGTGGGDQETQYF. CDR3 nucleotide sequence: TGCGCCAGCAGCGAGGGTACAGGGGGGGGAGACCAAGAGACCCAGTACTTC.

The chain is built from TRBV5-4 and TRBJ1-1, with TRBD1 matching 7 bases. With V trimmed by 4 bases and J by 4 bases, 22 bases remained unmatched. Germline loops: CDR1 SGHNT, CDR2 YYREEE (reference sequence). This CDR3 spans 19 amino acids. The CDR3: CASSPKKYRGLSVGTEAFF. The CDR3 bases are TGTGCCAGCAGCCCAAAGAAATACAGGGGTTTGAGCGTGGGCACTGAAGCTTTCTTT.

The J gene is TRBJ1-2, the V gene TRBV15; D ambiguous. The germline V gene has CDR1 LNHNV and CDR2 YYDKDF (reference sequence). The length of the CDR3 is 13 residues. V lost 5 bases, J lost 4 bases, and 11 bases lay in between. CDR3 nucleotide sequence: TGTGCCACCAGCGGCCAGACATCCTATGGCTACACCTTC. Its translation is CATSGQTSYGYTF.

The chain combines TRBV25-1 with TRBJ2-7; weak D call: TRBD1 (6 bases). Trimming removed 2 bases at V and 5 bases at J, with 16 bases between. Per germline, CDR1 MGHDK and CDR2 SYGVNS. CDR3 length: 15 residues. DNA for the CDR3: TGTGCCAGCAGTGAACTAGGCAGGGGAAAGGACGAGCAGTACTTC. Amino acid sequence: CASSELGRGKDEQYF.

The chain combines TRBV2 with TRBJ2-1; TRBD2 is a possible D gene (6 bases). Trimming shortened V by 4 bases and J by 2 bases, and 12 bases separated the two germline ends. In germline, CDR1 is SNHLY, CDR2 FYNNEI. The CDR3 loop spans 15 amino acids. The CDR3 DNA follows: TGTGCCAGCAGTGTGGGGAGGACAACCTACAATGAGCAGTTCTTC. Protein product: CASSVGRTTYNEQFF.

The chain combines TRBV15 with TRBJ1-2, with 7 bases identical to TRBD1. In germline, CDR1 is LNHNV, CDR2 YYDKDF (reference sequence). This CDR3 contains 13 residues. Trimming at V came to 5 bases and at J to 5 bases, leaving 5 bases not matched to a gene. CDR3 DNA sequence: TGTGCCACCAGCGCGGGACAGCCATATGGCTACACCTTC. Translating it yields CATSAGQPYGYTF.

The chain employs TRBV7-6 and TRBJ2-7, with D uncertain. Germline values: CDR1 SGHVS, CDR2 FNYEAQ. Trimming cost V 5 bases and J 3 bases, with 20 bases left between them. This CDR3 comprises 16 residues. The CDR3 coding sequence is TGTGCCAGCAGCCCCGCTAGTGAACCGAGAATCTACGAGCAGTACTTC. Its translation is CASSPASEPRIYEQYF.

The J gene is TRBJ2-2, the V gene TRBV4-1, with D possibly TRBD1 on 5 matching bases. The CDR3 length is 12 residues. Looked up from germline, CDR1 is MGHRA and CDR2 is YSYEKL. V lost 3 bases to trimming and J lost 8 bases, with 7 bases between them. CDR3 sequence (DNA): TGCGCCAGCAGCCAGGGGCCAGGGGAGCTGTTTTTT. This translates into CASSQGPGELFF.

V is TRBV7-9 and J is TRBJ2-5, with TRBD2 as a possible D gene (6 bases). The CDR3 contains 16 residues. Per germline, CDR1 SEHNR and CDR2 FQNEAQ (reference sequence). V was shortened by 0 bases and J by 5 bases, with 16 bases between the two germline ends. CDR3 loop: CASSLAEAHGGETQYF. CDR3 nucleotides: TGTGCCAGCAGCTTAGCGGAGGCCCACGGAGGGGAGACCCAGTACTTC.

A remark on this clone: At one boundary the junction diverges from the germline segment, which might be a read error. The same CDR3 also results from other DNA sequences found in this sample. CDR3 sequence: CASSLYSTTEAFF. CDR3 sequence (DNA): TGTGCCAGCAGCTTGTACAGTACCACTGAAGCCTTCTTT. The chain carries TRBV5-8 and TRBJ1-1; D is unresolved. The germline V gene encodes CDR1 SGHTS and CDR2 YDEGEE. The CDR3 is made up of 13 amino acids.

This clone was seen only once. V gene TRBV4-1 combines with J gene TRBJ2-5; 12 bases line up with TRBD2. The junction had 1 base not matched to a gene; V was cut back by 1 base and J by 1 base. Germline CDR1 MGHRA, CDR2 YSYEKL. There are 16 residues in the CDR3. CDR3 DNA: TGCGCCAGCAGCCAAGGGACTAGCGGGGTCCAAGAGACCCAGTACTTC. This sequence encodes CASSQGTSGVQETQYF.

The chain links TRBV6-5 to TRBJ1-3, with D tentatively TRBD1 (6 bases). Per germline, CDR1 MNHEY and CDR2 SVGAGI. With 2 bases removed from V and 1 base from J, the gap between germline ends came to 12 bases. CDR3 length equals 16 residues. This CDR3 reads CASSYGLQGSGNTIYF. The CDR3 DNA sequence: TGTGCCAGCAGTTACGGTTTACAGGGATCTGGAAACACCATATATTTT.

The genes are TRBV2 and TRBJ2-1; TRBD2 is a possible D gene (6 bases). This CDR3 has 14 residues. Trimming removed 1 base from V and 8 bases from J, with 12 bases in between. CDR1 is SNHLY and CDR2 is FYNNEI in the germline V gene. CDR3 DNA: TGTGCCAGCAGTGAAGTGGGCGGGGACGATGAGCAGTTCTTC. This encodes CASSEVGGDDEQFF.

The chain combines TRBV11-2 with TRBJ1-1, with D tentatively TRBD1 (5 bases). Trimming removed 0 bases from V and 0 bases from J, with 11 bases in between. Per germline, CDR1 SGHAT and CDR2 FQNNGV. The CDR3 loop spans 16 amino acids. CDR3 residues: CASSLDYTRVNTEAFF. CDR3 DNA: TGTGCCAGCAGCTTAGATTATACCAGGGTGAACACTGAAGCTTTCTTT.

The CDR3 nucleotides are TGTGCCAGCAGTTTATCGCCAGGGGAAGAGACCCAGTACTTC. This encodes CASSLSPGEETQYF. The V gene is TRBV27, the J gene TRBJ2-5, with D maybe TRBD1 (6 bases). The CDR3 runs 14 residues. Trimming left V 0 bases short and J 3 bases short, with 8 bases between. Germline V gene sequence: CDR1 MNHEY, CDR2 SMNVEV (reference sequence).